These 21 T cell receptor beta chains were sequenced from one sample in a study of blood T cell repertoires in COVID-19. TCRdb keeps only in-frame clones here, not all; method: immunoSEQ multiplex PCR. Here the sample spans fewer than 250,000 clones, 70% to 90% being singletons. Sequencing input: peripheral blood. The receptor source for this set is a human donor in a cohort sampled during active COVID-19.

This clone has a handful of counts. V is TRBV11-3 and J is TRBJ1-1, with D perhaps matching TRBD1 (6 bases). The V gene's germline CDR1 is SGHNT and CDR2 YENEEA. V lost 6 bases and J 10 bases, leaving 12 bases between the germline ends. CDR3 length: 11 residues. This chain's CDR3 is CASRRTEGAFF. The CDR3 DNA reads TGTGCCAGCAGGCGGACAGAGGGAGCTTTCTTT.

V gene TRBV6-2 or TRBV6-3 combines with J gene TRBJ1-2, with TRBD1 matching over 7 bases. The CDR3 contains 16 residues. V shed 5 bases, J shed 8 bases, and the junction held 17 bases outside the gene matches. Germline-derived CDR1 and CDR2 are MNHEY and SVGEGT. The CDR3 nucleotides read TGTGCCAGCAGTACAACCGGACAGGCCTCGAAAGGCGGCTACACCTTC. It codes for CASSTTGQASKGGYTF.

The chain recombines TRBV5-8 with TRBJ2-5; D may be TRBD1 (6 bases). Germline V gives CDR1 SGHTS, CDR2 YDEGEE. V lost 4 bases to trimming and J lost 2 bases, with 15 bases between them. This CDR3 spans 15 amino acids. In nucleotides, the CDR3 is TGTGCCAGCAGCGGTGACAGGAAACCACAAGAGACCCAGTACTTC. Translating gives CASSGDRKPQETQYF.

The CDR3, as DNA: TGTGCCAGCAGTCCCCATGTAGGGGCTTTGGCTGAAGCTTTCTTT. It encodes CASSPHVGALAEAFF. V usage is TRBV6-5 and J usage is TRBJ1-1; TRBD1 is a possible D gene (5 bases). V shed 5 bases and J shed 6 bases, with 19 bases lying between them. Germline lookup yields CDR1 MNHEY and CDR2 SVGAGI. This CDR3 is built from 15 residues.

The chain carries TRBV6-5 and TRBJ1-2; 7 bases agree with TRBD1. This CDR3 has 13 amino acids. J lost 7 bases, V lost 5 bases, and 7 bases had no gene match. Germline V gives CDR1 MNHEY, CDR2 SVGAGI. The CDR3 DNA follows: TGTGCCAGCAGTATGACAGGGTTTGGTGGCTACACCTTC. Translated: CASSMTGFGGYTF.

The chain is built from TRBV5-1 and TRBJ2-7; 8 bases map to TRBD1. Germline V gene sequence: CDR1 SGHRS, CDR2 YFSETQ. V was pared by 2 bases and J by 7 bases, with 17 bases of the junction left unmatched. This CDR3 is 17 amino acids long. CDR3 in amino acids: CASSFETGTGAVQEQYF. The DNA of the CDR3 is TGCGCCAGCAGCTTCGAGACCGGGACAGGAGCCGTACAAGAGCAGTACTTC.

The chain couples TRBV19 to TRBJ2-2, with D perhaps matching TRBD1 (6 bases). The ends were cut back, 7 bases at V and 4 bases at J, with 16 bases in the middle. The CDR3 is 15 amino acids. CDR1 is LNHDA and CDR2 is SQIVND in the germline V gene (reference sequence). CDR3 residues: CASKTQGKATGELFF. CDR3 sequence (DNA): TGTGCCAGTAAAACACAGGGCAAGGCCACCGGGGAGCTGTTTTTT.

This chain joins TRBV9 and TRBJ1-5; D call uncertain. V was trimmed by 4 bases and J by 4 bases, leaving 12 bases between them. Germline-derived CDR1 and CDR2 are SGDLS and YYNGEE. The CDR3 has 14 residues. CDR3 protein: CASSPSYINQPQHF. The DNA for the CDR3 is TGTGCCAGCAGCCCGAGCTATATTAATCAGCCCCAGCATTTT.

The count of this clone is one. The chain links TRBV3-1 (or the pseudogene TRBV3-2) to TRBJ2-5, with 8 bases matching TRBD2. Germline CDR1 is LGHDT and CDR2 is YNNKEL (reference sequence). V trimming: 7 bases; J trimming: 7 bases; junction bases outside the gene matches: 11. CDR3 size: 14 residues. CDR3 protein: CASNDRGGTGTQYF. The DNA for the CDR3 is TGTGCCAGCAACGACCGGGGGGGTACTGGGACCCAGTACTTC.

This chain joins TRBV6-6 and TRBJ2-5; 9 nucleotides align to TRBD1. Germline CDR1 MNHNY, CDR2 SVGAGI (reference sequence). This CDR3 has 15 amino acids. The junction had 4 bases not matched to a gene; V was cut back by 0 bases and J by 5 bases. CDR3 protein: CASSYSTGGLETQYF. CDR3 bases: TGTGCCAGCAGTTACTCGACAGGGGGATTGGAGACCCAGTACTTC.

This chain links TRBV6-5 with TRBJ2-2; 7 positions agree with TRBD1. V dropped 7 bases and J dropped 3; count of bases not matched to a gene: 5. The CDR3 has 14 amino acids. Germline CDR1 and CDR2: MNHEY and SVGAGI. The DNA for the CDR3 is TGTGCCAGCACCAGAACAGGGGACACCGGGGAGCTGTTTTTT. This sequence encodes CASTRTGDTGELFF.

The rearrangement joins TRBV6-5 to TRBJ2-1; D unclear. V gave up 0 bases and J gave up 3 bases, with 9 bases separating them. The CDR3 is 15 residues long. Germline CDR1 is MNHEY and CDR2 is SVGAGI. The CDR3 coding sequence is TGTGCCAGCAGTTACTCAGCAACTTACTACAATGAGCAGTTCTTC. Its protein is CASSYSATYYNEQFF.

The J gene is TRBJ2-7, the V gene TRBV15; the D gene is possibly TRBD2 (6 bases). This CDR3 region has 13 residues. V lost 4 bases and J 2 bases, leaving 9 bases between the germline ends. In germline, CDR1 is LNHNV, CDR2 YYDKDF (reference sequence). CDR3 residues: CATSTRGTYEQYF. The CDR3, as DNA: TGTGCCACCAGCACTCGGGGGACCTACGAGCAGTACTTC.

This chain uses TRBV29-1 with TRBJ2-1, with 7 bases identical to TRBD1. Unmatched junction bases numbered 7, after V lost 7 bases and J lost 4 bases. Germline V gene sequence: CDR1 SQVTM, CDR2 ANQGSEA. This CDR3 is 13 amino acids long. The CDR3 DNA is TGCAGCGGACAGGGAATGTTGTACAATGAGCAGTTCTTC. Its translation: CSGQGMLYNEQFF.

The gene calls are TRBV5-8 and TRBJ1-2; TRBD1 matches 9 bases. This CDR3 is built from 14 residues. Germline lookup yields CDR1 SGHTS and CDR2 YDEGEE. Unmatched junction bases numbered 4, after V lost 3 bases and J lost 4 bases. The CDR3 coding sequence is TGTGCCAGCAGCTCCAGGGACAGGGCCTATGGCTACACCTTC. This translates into CASSSRDRAYGYTF.

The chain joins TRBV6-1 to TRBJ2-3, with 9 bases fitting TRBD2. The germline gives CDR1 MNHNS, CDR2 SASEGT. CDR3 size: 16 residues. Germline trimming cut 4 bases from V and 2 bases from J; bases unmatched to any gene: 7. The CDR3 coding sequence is TGTGCCAGCAGTGGGTTAGCGGGAGAGATCACAGATACGCAGTATTTT. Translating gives CASSGLAGEITDTQYF.

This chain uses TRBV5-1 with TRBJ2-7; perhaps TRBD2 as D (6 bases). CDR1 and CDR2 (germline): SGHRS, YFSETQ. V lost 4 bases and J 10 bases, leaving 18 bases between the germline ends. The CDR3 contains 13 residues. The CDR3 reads CASSQSFREIQYF. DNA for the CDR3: TGCGCCAGCAGCCAGTCATTTCGGGAGATTCAGTACTTC.

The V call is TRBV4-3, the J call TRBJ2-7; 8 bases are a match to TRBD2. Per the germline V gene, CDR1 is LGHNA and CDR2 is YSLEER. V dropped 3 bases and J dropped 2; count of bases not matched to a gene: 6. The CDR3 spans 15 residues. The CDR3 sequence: CASSHSGSLAYEQYF. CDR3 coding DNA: TGCGCCAGCAGCCACAGCGGGAGTCTTGCCTACGAGCAGTACTTC.

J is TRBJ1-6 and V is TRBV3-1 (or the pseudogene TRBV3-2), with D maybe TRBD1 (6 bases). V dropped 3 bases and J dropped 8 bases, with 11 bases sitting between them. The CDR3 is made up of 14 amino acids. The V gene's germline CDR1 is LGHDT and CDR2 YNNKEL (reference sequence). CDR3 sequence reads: CASSHTGYDSPLHF. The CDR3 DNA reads TGTGCCAGCAGCCACACAGGGTACGATTCACCCCTCCACTTT.

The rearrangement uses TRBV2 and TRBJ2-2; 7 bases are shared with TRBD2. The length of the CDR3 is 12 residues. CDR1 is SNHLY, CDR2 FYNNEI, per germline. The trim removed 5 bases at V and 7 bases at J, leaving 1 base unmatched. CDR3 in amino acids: CASSIAGGELFF. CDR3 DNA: TGTGCCAGCAGTATAGCGGGCGGGGAGCTGTTTTTT.

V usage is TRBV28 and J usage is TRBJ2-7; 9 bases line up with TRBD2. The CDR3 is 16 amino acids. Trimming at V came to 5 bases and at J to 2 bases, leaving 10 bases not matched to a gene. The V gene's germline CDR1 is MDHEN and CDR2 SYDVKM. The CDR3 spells CASSTPTSGYAYEQYF. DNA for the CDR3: TGTGCCAGCAGTACGCCTACTAGCGGGTACGCCTACGAGCAGTACTTC. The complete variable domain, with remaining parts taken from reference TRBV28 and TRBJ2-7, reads DVKVTQSSRYLVKRTGEKVFLECVQDMDHENMFWYRQDPGLGLRLIYFSYDVKMKEKGDIPEGYSVSREKKERFSLILESASTNQTSMYLCASSTPTSGYAYEQYFGPGTRLTVT.